The 21 T cell receptor beta chains in this list originate from one sample, sequenced in a study of PD-1 blockade in classical Hodgkin lymphoma. Time point described: cycle 4 day 1 (C4D1), after 5 to 7 weeks of nivolumab. Every single patient, without exception, relapsed after autologous stem cell transplantation, and brentuximab vedotin exposure varied. Generated by immunoSEQ multiplex PCR, the TCRdb table keeps only in-frame clones and is missing some. The sample contains 9,500 or so clones, roughly 80% of which appear only once. The starting material was peripheral blood mononuclear cells (PBMCs), obtained before the fourth cycle of nivolumab. The receptors come from a human donor with classical Hodgkin lymphoma.

The chain uses TRBV30 and TRBJ1-1, with TRBD1 as a possible D gene (5 bases). Per germline, CDR1 GTSNPN and CDR2 SVGIG (reference sequence). V dropped 2 bases and J dropped 5 bases, with 6 bases sitting between them. This CDR3 spans 11 amino acids. CDR3 nucleotide sequence: TGTGCCTGGAGTCCAGGGACTGAAGCTTTCTTT. It is translated as CAWSPGTEAFF.

This clone has just one count. The chain recombines TRBV7-6 with TRBJ1-1; D gene uncertain. Trimming cost V 6 bases and J 10 bases, with 18 bases left between them. Germline CDR1 and CDR2: SGHVS and FNYEAQ. This CDR3 spans 13 amino acids. This CDR3 reads CASSPGQRVTAFF. The CDR3, as DNA: TGTGCCAGCAGTCCGGGCCAACGAGTGACAGCTTTCTTT.

The chain links TRBV27 to TRBJ1-5, with a possible D match to TRBD1 (5 bases). The CDR3 spans 15 residues. V lost 5 bases and J 2 bases, leaving 13 bases between the germline ends. Germline V gives CDR1 MNHEY, CDR2 SMNVEV (reference sequence). CDR3 sequence (DNA): TGTGCCAGCAGTCCCCACAGGTCTGGCAATCAGCCCCAGCATTTT. This encodes CASSPHRSGNQPQHF.

The rearrangement uses TRBV6-1 and TRBJ2-7; D is perhaps TRBD2 (7 bases). Trimming removed 1 base from V and 4 bases from J, with 14 bases in between. Germline CDR1 MNHNS, CDR2 SASEGT. The CDR3 runs 15 residues. The CDR3 loop reads CASSEGGGGGYEQYF. The CDR3 DNA reads as TGTGCCAGCAGTGAAGGGGGGGGCGGAGGGTACGAGCAGTACTTC.

This chain connects TRBV9 to TRBJ2-6; a weak D match, TRBD2 (6 bases). The V end was cut by 0 bases, the J end by 4 bases, with 17 bases between. The length of the CDR3 is 18 residues. Germline loops: CDR1 SGDLS, CDR2 YYNGEE. The CDR3 spells CASSVATIGEAGANVLTF. CDR3 DNA: TGTGCCAGCAGCGTAGCTACAATAGGGGAGGCCGGGGCCAACGTCCTGACTTTC.

This chain links TRBV15 with TRBJ1-2; 9 bases line up with TRBD1. CDR1 and CDR2 (germline): LNHNV, YYDKDF (reference sequence). The CDR3 consists of 15 residues. J was trimmed by 2 bases and V by 7 bases; bases with no gene match: 8. The CDR3 nucleotides read TGTGCCACCATGTCCACAGGGGGCCGGAACTATGGCTACACCTTC. As protein: CATMSTGGRNYGYTF. Complete variable domain (other parts from reference TRBV15 and TRBJ1-2): DAMVIQNPRYQVTQFGKPVTLSCSQTLNHNVMYWYQQKSSQAPKLLFHYYDKDFNNEADTPDNFQSRRPNTSFCFLDIRSPGLGDTAMYLCATMSTGGRNYGYTFGSGTRLTVV.

The chain recombines TRBV5-6 with TRBJ2-3; D remains unclear. Trimming took off 2 bases at V and 0 bases at J, with 10 bases between the two ends. The CDR3 extends over 15 amino acids. Germline CDR1 is SGHDT and CDR2 is YYEEEE. CDR3 region: CASSFLGISTDTQYF. CDR3 nucleotide sequence: TGTGCCAGCAGCTTTTTGGGAATTAGCACAGATACGCAGTATTTT.

The chain recombines TRBV9 with TRBJ1-4, with D possibly TRBD1 on 6 matching bases. Trimming stripped 1 base from V and 5 bases from J, with 15 bases between. CDR3 size: 16 residues. Germline V gene data show CDR1 as SGDLS and CDR2 as YYNGEE. CDR3 in amino acids: CASSVSLGGPNEKLFF. CDR3 in DNA: TGTGCCAGCAGCGTAAGCCTCGGGGGGCCAAATGAAAAACTGTTTTTT.

The chain recombines TRBV2 with TRBJ2-3; 7 positions agree with TRBD2. Unmatched junction bases numbered 5, after V lost 8 bases and J lost 0 bases. Germline CDR1 and CDR2: SNHLY and FYNNEI. The CDR3 is 14 residues long. The CDR3 is CASRAGVSTDTQYF. The CDR3 nucleotides read TGTGCCAGCCGGGCGGGGGTAAGCACAGATACGCAGTATTTT.

This clone occurred a few times. The chain links TRBV4-1 to TRBJ1-5; 8 bases are a match to TRBD1. The CDR3 is 16 residues long. Germline trimming cut 3 bases from V and 4 bases from J; bases unmatched to any gene: 8. Per germline, CDR1 MGHRA and CDR2 YSYEKL. In DNA form, the CDR3 reads TGCGCCAGCAGCCAGAAGGGGACAGGAACGAATCAGCCCCAGCATTTT. This sequence encodes CASSQKGTGTNQPQHF.

The chain carries TRBV7-3 and TRBJ1-1; D not resolved. The germline V and J ends were trimmed by 3 bases and 1 base, with 6 bases remaining between them. The length of the CDR3 is 13 residues. CDR1 and CDR2 (germline): SGHTA, FQGTGA. This CDR3 reads CASSFTENTEAFF. In DNA, the CDR3 is TGTGCCAGCAGCTTTACAGAGAACACTGAAGCTTTCTTT.

The chain has TRBV27 and TRBJ1-2; 8 positions agree with TRBD1. The germline V gene encodes CDR1 MNHEY and CDR2 SMNVEV (reference sequence). This CDR3 contains 18 residues. V lost 1 base, J lost 0 bases, and 10 bases stayed unmatched. This CDR3 is CASSLYRPQGAPNYGYTF. The CDR3, as DNA: TGTGCCAGCAGTTTATATCGCCCGCAGGGGGCGCCTAACTATGGCTACACCTTC.

This chain links TRBV7-6 with TRBJ1-1, with D perhaps TRBD1 (5 bases). Germline CDR1 reads SGHVS; CDR2 reads FNYEAQ. The V gene lost 2 bases and the J gene lost 5 bases, with 18 bases spanning the gap. The CDR3 runs to 16 residues. CDR3 coding DNA: TGTGCCAGCAGCTTACGTGCAGGGAAGATGGAGACTGAAGCTTTCTTT. Translated, it gives CASSLRAGKMETEAFF.

This sequence joins TRBV6-6 and TRBJ1-6; a possible D gene is TRBD1 (5 bases). Trimming shortened V by 10 bases and J by 6 bases, and 13 bases separated the two germline ends. The CDR3 spans 13 residues. Germline CDR1 MNHNY, CDR2 SVGAGI (reference sequence). This CDR3 reads CAISDIINSPLHF. CDR3 nucleotides: TGTGCCATTTCGGACATAATTAATTCACCCCTCCACTTT.

This chain's CDR3 is CASRRPGRLSNNQPQHF. The CDR3, as DNA: TGTGCCAGCAGACGGCCGGGCCGGCTGAGTAACAATCAGCCCCAGCATTTT. The rearrangement links TRBV28 to TRBJ1-5; D is ambiguous. Germline values: CDR1 MDHEN, CDR2 SYDVKM. V lost 6 bases to trimming and J lost 3 bases, with 21 bases between them. The CDR3 contains 17 residues. The full variable domain, its missing parts supplied by reference TRBV28 and TRBJ1-5, is DVKVTQSSRYLVKRTGEKVFLECVQDMDHENMFWYRQDPGLGLRLIYFSYDVKMKEKGDIPEGYSVSREKKERFSLILESASTNQTSMYLCASRRPGRLSNNQPQHFGDGTRLSIL.

V gene TRBV14 combines with J gene TRBJ2-2; D uncertain. The CDR3 extends over 13 amino acids. Trimming took off 1 base at V and 4 bases at J, with 4 bases between the two ends. The germline gives CDR1 SGHDN, CDR2 FVKESK. The CDR3 here is CASSQVTTGELFF. The CDR3 DNA sequence: TGTGCCAGCAGCCAAGTGACCACCGGGGAGCTGTTTTTT.

The chain couples TRBV6-4 to TRBJ2-2; TRBD2 matches 10 bases. V shed 5 bases, J shed 7 bases, and the junction held 7 bases outside the gene matches. Per the germline V gene, CDR1 is MRHNA and CDR2 is SNTAGT. This CDR3 is built from 15 residues. The CDR3 DNA follows: TGTGCCAGCAGTTCTCTAGCGGGGGCACACGGGGAGCTGTTTTTT. This gives the protein CASSSLAGAHGELFF.

This clone was observed once. The genes are TRBV2 and TRBJ2-3; perhaps D is TRBD1 or TRBD2 (7 bases each). From germline, CDR1 is SNHLY and CDR2 FYNNEI. CDR3 length: 15 amino acids. V was clipped by 7 bases and J by 0 bases, with 14 bases between them. The CDR3 DNA reads TGTGCCAGCACCAGGGGGGGGCCCAGCACAGATACGCAGTATTTT. Translated, it gives CASTRGGPSTDTQYF.

V and J are TRBV29-1 and TRBJ1-3; 7 nucleotides line up with TRBD1. The V gene end was trimmed by 4 bases and the J gene end by 6 bases; junction bases not matched to a gene: 6. The CDR3 consists of 13 residues. Germline CDR1 and CDR2: SQVTM and ANQGSEA. CDR3 in amino acids: CSVARQGVNTIYF. The CDR3, as DNA: TGCAGCGTTGCCCGACAGGGTGTAAACACCATATATTTT.

The rearrangement uses TRBV5-4 and TRBJ2-3; D perhaps matches TRBD2 (5 bases). CDR1 and CDR2 (germline): SGHNT, YYREEE (reference sequence). This CDR3 is built from 12 residues. V lost 3 bases to trimming and J lost 6 bases, with 8 bases between them. As DNA, the CDR3 is TGTGCCAGCAGCTCCCCGGGGGATACGCAGTATTTT. Translated: CASSSPGDTQYF. The variable domain in full, with the rest retrieved from reference TRBV5-4 and TRBJ2-3, is ETGVTQSPTHLIKTRGQQVTLRCSSQSGHNTVSWYQQALGQGPQFIFQYYREEENGRGNFPPRFSGLQFPNYSSELNVNALELDDSALYLCASSSPGDTQYFGPGTRLTVL.

The chain employs TRBV4-1 and TRBJ2-5, with 8 bases identical to TRBD2. With 0 bases clipped from V and 4 bases from J, the junction kept 7 bases outside the gene matches. The CDR3 length is 16 residues. Looked up from germline, CDR1 is MGHRA and CDR2 is YSYEKL. The DNA for the CDR3 is TGCGCCAGCAGCCAAGAGACGGGGGGGACCCGAGAGACCCAGTACTTC. Encoded protein: CASSQETGGTRETQYF.